This T cell receptor (beta chain) was identified in a study of blood T cell repertoires in COVID-19. About the research overall: The origin of the acute and convalescent COVID-19 samples was the United States, Italy and Spain. Sources were T cells, B-cell-depleted T cells, or PBMCs; the material itself was cDNA or gDNA.

In the study's own analysis: The authors estimated nucleated cell counts from reference gene primer amplification. Profiling relied on immunoSEQ multiplex PCR, and the TCRdb table lists in-frame clones only, not all of them. The V and J calls and clone size were taken over from that table, and D and trimming were inferred from the DNA. The sample includes under 500,000 clones, around 89% of them seen just once. The V and J ends lost 2 bases and 2 bases respectively, with 19 bases between them. The CDR3 length is 18 residues. The V gene's germline CDR1 is SGHRS and CDR2 YFSETQ. Sequenced sample: peripheral blood. This chain connects TRBV5-1 to TRBJ2-2; D call uncertain. This TCR was recovered from a woman aged 25 to 39 with acute or convalescent COVID-19. The CDR3 here is CASSFYSPSRGNTGELFF. The CDR3 coding sequence is TGCGCCAGCAGCTTTTATAGCCCCTCGCGCGGAAACACCGGGGAGCTGTTTTTT.